A single sample is the source of the 28 T cell receptor beta chains below, sequenced in a study of OX40 agonist ivuxolimab in advanced cancers. Sequencing used immunoSEQ multiplex PCR; TCRdb keeps in-frame clones, though not all of them. The table has tens of thousands of clones, just under 85% seen once; the top ten hold more than 30%. The sequenced sample was CD4+ or CD8+ T cells sorted from blood, obtained in a trial of the OX40 agonist ivuxolimab. The receptors derive from an adult with an advanced solid tumor such as melanoma, head and neck, liver or kidney cancer.

The J gene is TRBJ2-3, the V gene TRBV30; D is unclear. CDR1 is GTSNPN and CDR2 is SVGIG in the germline V gene (reference sequence). The CDR3 runs 10 residues. Trimming removed 4 bases from V and 5 bases from J, with 4 bases in between. CDR3 in amino acids: CAWMEDTQYF. The CDR3 nucleotides are TGTGCCTGGATGGAAGATACGCAGTATTTT.

J is TRBJ2-3 and V is TRBV27, with unresolved D. The V end was cut by 7 bases, the J end by 4 bases, with 15 bases between. The CDR3 has 14 amino acids. Germline V lookup: CDR1 MNHEY, CDR2 SMNVEV (reference sequence). This chain's CDR3 is CASTPESFADTQYF. CDR3 nucleotide sequence: TGTGCCAGCACACCCGAGTCGTTTGCAGATACGCAGTATTTT.

This clone was found once. This chain links TRBV9 with TRBJ1-4, with no clear D. Germline V gene data show CDR1 as SGDLS and CDR2 as YYNGEE. V was cut by 7 bases and J by 4 bases, with 14 bases left in between. This CDR3 spans 14 amino acids. The CDR3 protein is CASSNTEDNEKLFF. The CDR3 coding sequence is TGTGCCAGCTCGAACACGGAGGATAATGAAAAACTGTTTTTT.

The genes are TRBV5-5 and TRBJ1-5; no clear D gene. The CDR3 is 16 residues long. Germline loops: CDR1 SGHKS, CDR2 YYEKEE (reference sequence). With 4 bases removed from V and 3 bases from J, the gap between germline ends came to 17 bases. CDR3 in DNA: TGTGCCAGCAGCCCTTATGATATTAGTTACAATCAGCCCCAGCATTTT. It yields the protein CASSPYDISYNQPQHF.

V and J are TRBV7-8 and TRBJ1-5, with TRBD1 as a possible D gene (5 bases). CDR1 is SGHVS, CDR2 FQNEAQ, per germline. Trimming took off 0 bases at V and 7 bases at J, with 19 bases between the two ends. The CDR3 is made up of 17 amino acids. CDR3 sequence: CASSLAPGPEGKQPQHF. The CDR3 DNA follows: TGTGCCAGCAGCTTAGCACCGGGGCCAGAGGGGAAGCAGCCCCAGCATTTT. Drawing the rest from reference TRBV7-8 and TRBJ1-5, the complete variable domain is GAGVSQSPRYKVAKRGQDVALRCDPISGHVSLFWYQQALGQGPEFLTYFQNEAQLDKSGLPSDRFFAERPEGSVSTLKIQRTQQEDSAVYLCASSLAPGPEGKQPQHFGDGTRLSIL.

The chain couples TRBV11-3 to TRBJ2-5; D is ambiguous. The CDR3 contains 15 residues. CDR1 is SGHNT, CDR2 YENEEA, per germline. V was shortened by 0 bases and J by 5 bases, with 13 bases between the two germline ends. This chain's CDR3 is CASSLDGENMETQYF. The CDR3 bases are TGTGCCAGCAGCTTAGATGGCGAGAATATGGAGACCCAGTACTTC.

This clone was detected only a few times. The chain uses TRBV14 and TRBJ2-7; tentative D call: TRBD2 (5 bases). Trimming left V 0 bases short and J 4 bases short, with 7 bases between. This CDR3 comprises 13 residues. Per germline, CDR1 SGHDN and CDR2 FVKESK. CDR3 residues: CASSQDQRYEQYF. The CDR3 DNA reads as TGTGCCAGCAGCCAAGATCAGCGGTACGAGCAGTACTTC.

This clone was seen once. This chain uses TRBV6-6 with TRBJ2-1; no clear D. The ends were cut back, 2 bases at V and 9 bases at J, with 5 bases in the middle. Per germline, CDR1 MNHNY and CDR2 SVGAGI (reference sequence). The CDR3 has 11 residues. Written as DNA, the CDR3 is TGTGCCAGCAGTTACGGGCCTGAGCAGTTCTTC. Amino acid sequence: CASSYGPEQFF.

About this clone: The junction differs from germline at one of its ends, possibly a read error. V gene TRBV13 combines with J gene TRBJ2-5; tentatively, D is TRBD1 (6 bases). CDR3 size: 16 residues. The germline V gene has CDR1 PRHDT and CDR2 FYEKMQ (reference sequence). The CDR3 reads CASSQEGTHSQETQYF. CDR3 DNA sequence: TGCGCCAGCAGCCAAGAGGGGACACATTCTCAAGAGACCCAGTACTTC.

The V gene is TRBV5-4, the J gene TRBJ1-1; 9 nucleotides line up with TRBD1. This CDR3 has 15 amino acids. CDR1 is SGHNT, CDR2 YYREEE, per germline (reference sequence). V lost 0 bases, J lost 3 bases, and 3 bases stayed unmatched. Here the CDR3 reads CASSLDGTGYTEAFF. DNA of the CDR3: TGTGCCAGCAGCTTGGACGGGACAGGGTACACTGAAGCTTTCTTT.

This chain links TRBV30 with TRBJ1-1; no firm D call. V was clipped by 1 base and J by 4 bases, with 10 bases between them. The CDR3 is 13 residues long. Germline V gene sequence: CDR1 GTSNPN, CDR2 SVGIG (reference sequence). CDR3 sequence reads: CAWSDSWSTEAFF. The DNA of the CDR3 is TGTGCCTGGAGTGATAGTTGGAGCACTGAAGCTTTCTTT.

V is TRBV30 and J is TRBJ2-3, with a weak D call TRBD2 (5 bases). This CDR3 spans 14 amino acids. Germline V gene lookup returns CDR1 GTSNPN and CDR2 SVGIG (reference sequence). V lost 1 base and J lost 2, with 10 bases in between. The DNA of the CDR3 is TGTGCCTGGAGTGGCCTCGGGAACACAGATACGCAGTATTTT. This gives the protein CAWSGLGNTDTQYF.

Comments on this clone: With a far larger clone one base away, a read error is the likely cause. Other DNA sequences in the sample encode the same CDR3. V is TRBV7-9 and J is TRBJ2-7, with 7 positions matching TRBD1. Germline CDR1 SEHNR, CDR2 FQNEAQ (reference sequence). This CDR3 is built from 14 residues. Trimming cost V 5 bases and J 2 bases; bases outside gene matches: 6. The CDR3 is CASSHRDRAYEQYF. The CDR3 region has the DNA TGTGCCAGCAGCCACCGGGACAGAGCCTACGAGCAGTACTTC.

The chain employs TRBV5-1 and TRBJ2-5, with 9 bases identical to TRBD2. The CDR3 consists of 14 residues. Germline V gene data show CDR1 as SGHRS and CDR2 as YFSETQ. Trimming at V came to 7 bases and at J to 0 bases, leaving 4 bases not matched to a gene. The chain's CDR3 is CASRLAGNQETQYF. CDR3 coding DNA: TGCGCCAGCCGCCTAGCGGGAAACCAAGAGACCCAGTACTTC.

This clone is medium-sized. The chain combines TRBV6-6 with TRBJ2-7; D is unresolved. This CDR3 is 14 amino acids long. CDR1 and CDR2 (germline): MNHNY, SVGAGI (reference sequence). The germline V and J ends were trimmed by 2 bases and 5 bases, with 13 bases remaining between them. The CDR3 loop is CASSYAGPLDEQYF. CDR3 nucleotides: TGTGCCAGCAGTTACGCAGGACCTTTGGACGAGCAGTACTTC.

The chain links TRBV7-8 to TRBJ1-5, with TRBD1 as a possible D gene (6 bases). Germline lookup yields CDR1 SGHVS and CDR2 FQNEAQ. V lost 0 bases and J lost 5, with 11 bases in between. The CDR3 has 15 amino acids. The CDR3 here is CASSLAGGVHQPQHF. DNA of the CDR3: TGTGCCAGCAGCTTAGCAGGGGGGGTGCATCAGCCCCAGCATTTT.

This clone was observed once. The J gene is TRBJ2-2, the V gene TRBV4-1, with TRBD2 as a possible D gene (6 bases). Germline V CDR1 and CDR2: MGHRA, YSYEKL. This CDR3 has 16 amino acids. The V and J ends lost 1 base and 6 bases respectively, with 15 bases between them. CDR3 region: CASSQVGGEWAGELFF. The CDR3 bases are TGCGCCAGCAGCCAAGTTGGAGGGGAGTGGGCCGGGGAGCTGTTTTTT.

The rearrangement joins TRBV9 to TRBJ2-7, with 14 nucleotides matching TRBD2. Germline trimming cut 0 bases from V and 4 bases from J; bases unmatched to any gene: 6. Per germline, CDR1 SGDLS and CDR2 YYNGEE. The CDR3 length is 17 residues. The CDR3 sequence: CASSVGTSGGSRYEQYF. Written as DNA, the CDR3 is TGTGCCAGCAGCGTAGGGACTAGCGGGGGGTCTAGGTACGAGCAGTACTTC.

The chain employs TRBV13 and TRBJ2-5, with TRBD1 identical over 8 bases. Germline trimming cut 5 bases from V and 5 bases from J; bases unmatched to any gene: 13. Germline lookup yields CDR1 PRHDT and CDR2 FYEKMQ (reference sequence). This CDR3 region has 16 residues. The CDR3 sequence is CASSPQTQTGEETQYF. In DNA form, the CDR3 reads TGTGCCAGCAGCCCCCAGACCCAGACAGGGGAGGAGACCCAGTACTTC.

V and J are TRBV10-3 and TRBJ2-7, with D tentatively TRBD1 (6 bases). The CDR3 sequence is 13 residues long. In germline, CDR1 is ENHRY, CDR2 SYGVKD. Trimming left V 3 bases short and J 4 bases short, with 10 bases between. CDR3 residues: CAISDTGSYEQYF. As DNA, the CDR3 is TGTGCCATCAGTGACACAGGGTCGTACGAGCAGTACTTC.

In this sample, this clone turned up a few times. The chain uses TRBV28 and TRBJ1-2; 7 nucleotides match TRBD1. The CDR3 runs to 14 residues. Trimming at V came to 5 bases and at J to 4 bases, leaving 7 bases not matched to a gene. Germline CDR1 and CDR2: MDHEN and SYDVKM. CDR3 region: CASSAPGGTYGYTF. For the CDR3, the DNA is TGTGCCAGCAGTGCTCCAGGGGGGACCTATGGCTACACCTTC.

A note on this clone: Different DNA sequences within this sample yield the same CDR3. The chain couples TRBV29-1 to TRBJ2-7; D gene ambiguous. The germline gives CDR1 SQVTM, CDR2 ANQGSEA. The V end lost 0 bases, the J end lost 3 bases, and 0 bases lay between the germline ends. The CDR3 length is 10 residues. CDR3 sequence reads: CSVEDYEQYF. Here the CDR3 DNA reads TGCAGCGTTGAAGACTACGAGCAGTACTTC.

V is TRBV28 and J is TRBJ2-6; D gene uncertain. The CDR3 length is 14 residues. Germline V gene data show CDR1 as MDHEN and CDR2 as SYDVKM. Trimming pared 5 bases from V and 3 bases from J, leaving 8 bases between. The CDR3 coding sequence is TGTGCCAGCAGTCCCAATCATGGGGCCAACGTCCTGACTTTC. Translated, it gives CASSPNHGANVLTF.

The chain joins TRBV16 to TRBJ2-3, with D possibly matching TRBD2 (7 bases). With 1 base removed from V and 2 bases from J, the gap between germline ends came to 28 bases. CDR1 and CDR2 (germline): KGHSY, FQNENV. The CDR3 sequence is 21 residues long. Here the CDR3 reads CASSQLPGGGIMIPHTDTQYF. The CDR3 coding sequence is TGTGCCAGCAGCCAATTACCCGGCGGGGGCATTATGATCCCCCACACAGATACGCAGTATTTT.

This clone was counted once. The chain joins TRBV4-2 to TRBJ1-4; TRBD1 matches at 7 bases. With V trimmed by 1 base and J by 8 bases, 10 bases remained unmatched. This CDR3 spans 16 amino acids. The V gene's germline CDR1 is LGHNA and CDR2 YNFKEQ. CDR3 loop: CASSQGTPQGGEKLFF. The CDR3 nucleotides are TGTGCCAGCAGCCAAGGGACCCCCCAGGGGGGGGAAAAACTGTTTTTT.

This chain connects TRBV7-9 to TRBJ2-2; TRBD1 matches 10 bases. Germline V gives CDR1 SEHNR, CDR2 FQNEAQ (reference sequence). This CDR3 comprises 15 residues. V gave up 6 bases and J gave up 5 bases; unmatched junction bases: 6. CDR3 sequence: CASRRTGGMTGELFF. In DNA, the CDR3 is TGTGCCAGCAGAAGGACAGGGGGTATGACCGGGGAGCTGTTTTTT.

The rearrangement joins TRBV7-9 to TRBJ2-4; 7 nucleotides line up with TRBD1. CDR3 size: 16 residues. CDR1 is SEHNR, CDR2 FQNEAQ, per germline (reference sequence). V lost 4 bases and J lost 4; bases outside the gene matches: 10. The CDR3: CASSSNEGGEKNIQYF. As DNA, the CDR3 is TGTGCCAGCAGCTCCAACGAAGGGGGCGAGAAAAACATTCAGTACTTC.

Note on this clone: One end of the junction fails to match germline, which may point to a read error. The CDR3 DNA reads TGCGCCAGCAGCCCCGGGGCCGGGACTAGCGCCAATTTT. Amino acids: CASSPGAGTSANF. This chain links TRBV5-1 with TRBJ2-3; 10 positions match TRBD2. The CDR3 extends over 13 amino acids. Germline V CDR1 and CDR2: SGHRS, YFSETQ. The whole variable domain, filled in from reference TRBV5-1 and TRBJ2-3, reads KAGVTQTPRYLIKTRGQQVTLSCSPISGHRSVSWYQQTPGQGLQFLFEYFSETQRNKGNFPGRFSGRQFSNSRSEMNVSTLELGDSALYLCASSPGAGTSANFGPGTRLTVL.